The 16 T cell receptor beta chains presented below share a single source sample, sequenced in a study of OX40 agonist ivuxolimab in advanced cancers. The assay was immunoSEQ multiplex PCR, and TCRdb's table has in-frame clones only and misses some. Among about 46,000 clones, approximately 90% were seen once, and the ten largest hold roughly 0.67%. The sample here was CD4+ or CD8+ T cells sorted from blood, taken in a trial of the OX40 agonist ivuxolimab. All receptors derive from an adult with an advanced solid tumor such as melanoma, head and neck, liver or kidney cancer.

V usage is TRBV7-9 and J usage is TRBJ1-3, with D possibly being TRBD1 (5 bases). The CDR3 is 13 residues long. Germline V gene sequence: CDR1 SEHNR, CDR2 FQNEAQ (reference sequence). V was clipped by 0 bases and J by 6 bases, with 6 bases between them. CDR3 sequence: CASSLAGENTIYF. For the CDR3, the DNA is TGTGCCAGCAGCTTAGCAGGGGAAAACACCATATATTTT.

In DNA form, the CDR3 reads TGTGCCAGCAGCTCCCTAGCGGGAGGAGTGCCTAACGAGCAGTACTTC. Its protein is CASSSLAGGVPNEQYF. The chain employs TRBV5-4 and TRBJ2-5, with 11 positions matching TRBD2. The J call may be incorrect, as the DNA end agrees better with TRBJ2-7. CDR1 and CDR2 from the germline V gene are SGHNT and YYREEE (reference sequence). There are 16 residues in the CDR3.

The V call is TRBV10-2, the J call TRBJ2-5; D call uncertain. Germline V gene lookup returns CDR1 WSHSY and CDR2 SAAADI. Between the trimmed V and J ends, which lost 5 bases and 5 bases, there was a span of 9 bases. The CDR3 length is 12 residues. The CDR3 spells CASSLVRETQYF. CDR3 sequence (DNA): TGCGCCAGCAGTCTAGTCCGGGAGACCCAGTACTTC.

The chain couples TRBV7-9 to TRBJ2-3, with a tentative D call TRBD2 (5 bases). V lost 1 base and J 0 bases, leaving 8 bases between the germline ends. Germline-derived CDR1 and CDR2 are SEHNR and FQNEAQ (reference sequence). This CDR3 comprises 15 residues. The CDR3 bases are TGTGCCAGCAGCTTAGGGCGCGGGAGCACAGATACGCAGTATTTT. Amino acid sequence: CASSLGRGSTDTQYF.

This rearrangement joins TRBV5-6 to TRBJ2-7; TRBD2 aligns across 12 bases. Unmatched junction bases numbered 15, after V lost 4 bases and J lost 4 bases. From germline, CDR1 is SGHDT and CDR2 YYEEEE. The CDR3 is 18 residues long. This CDR3 reads CASSPKPLGLAGGYEQYF. The CDR3 nucleotides read TGTGCCAGCAGCCCGAAACCATTAGGGCTAGCGGGAGGGTACGAGCAGTACTTC.

This chain connects TRBV4-1 to TRBJ1-5, with D perhaps matching TRBD1 (5 bases). Germline V gene lookup returns CDR1 MGHRA and CDR2 YSYEKL. CDR3 length equals 14 residues. Trimming pared 0 bases from V and 7 bases from J, leaving 10 bases between. CDR3 DNA: TGCGCCAGCAGCCAAGAGGGGGTGAGGCAGCCCCAGCATTTT. Protein product: CASSQEGVRQPQHF.

This sequence joins TRBV6-6 and TRBJ2-7; 11 nucleotides agree with TRBD1. The CDR3 totals 14 residues. V lost 6 bases, J lost 3 bases, and 4 bases stayed unmatched. In germline, CDR1 is MNHNY, CDR2 SVGAGI (reference sequence). DNA of the CDR3: TGTGCCAGCAGCACCGGGACAGGGGGCTACGAGCAGTACTTC. Residues: CASSTGTGGYEQYF.

This chain links TRBV30 with TRBJ1-2; no firm D call. This CDR3 contains 13 residues. V lost 3 bases and J lost 8, with 16 bases in between. Germline V gene data show CDR1 as GTSNPN and CDR2 as SVGIG (reference sequence). This CDR3 reads CAWSSDPTGGYTF. CDR3 DNA: TGTGCCTGGAGCTCGGACCCTACGGGGGGCTACACCTTC.

This clone has only one observation. V usage is TRBV19 and J usage is TRBJ2-4; the match to TRBD1 covers 8 bases. Trimming at V came to 6 bases and at J to 8 bases, leaving 3 bases not matched to a gene. Germline values: CDR1 LNHDA, CDR2 SQIVND (reference sequence). The CDR3 extends over 12 amino acids. This CDR3 is CASSPTGDIQYF. The CDR3 region has the DNA TGTGCCAGTAGCCCGACAGGGGACATTCAGTACTTC.

J is TRBJ2-6 and V is TRBV19; the match to TRBD1 covers 9 bases. The CDR3 is made up of 16 amino acids. CDR1 is LNHDA, CDR2 SQIVND, per germline (reference sequence). V trimming: 7 bases; J trimming: 0 bases; junction bases outside the gene matches: 4. The CDR3 DNA reads TGTGCCAGTAATGAACAGGGGGCCTCTGGGGCCAACGTCCTGACTTTC. Amino acid sequence: CASNEQGASGANVLTF.

The rearrangement links TRBV5-4 to TRBJ2-1; D is possibly TRBD2 (6 bases). V was cut by 4 bases and J by 1 base, with 15 bases left in between. The CDR3 runs 16 residues. Germline assignment: CDR1 SGHNT and CDR2 YYREEE (reference sequence). CDR3 bases: TGTGCCAGCAGCCGACCGGGACTCGCTTCCTACAATGAGCAGTTCTTC. Its translation: CASSRPGLASYNEQFF. The whole variable domain, remainder taken from reference TRBV5-4 and TRBJ2-1, is ETGVTQSPTHLIKTRGQQVTLRCSSQSGHNTVSWYQQALGQGPQFIFQYYREEENGRGNFPPRFSGLQFPNYSSELNVNALELDDSALYLCASSRPGLASYNEQFFGPGTRLTVL.

The rearrangement uses TRBV27 and TRBJ1-2, with 9 bases lining up with TRBD1. After removal of 3 bases from V and 4 bases from J, the junction contained 0 bases not matched to a gene. The germline V gene encodes CDR1 MNHEY and CDR2 SMNVEV (reference sequence). The CDR3 consists of 13 residues. CDR3 loop: CASSLTGGYGYTF. The CDR3 bases are TGTGCCAGCAGTTTGACAGGGGGCTATGGCTACACCTTC.

J is TRBJ2-1 and V is TRBV2; D gene ambiguous. Trimming removed 7 bases at V and 0 bases at J, with 13 bases between. Germline V gives CDR1 SNHLY, CDR2 FYNNEI. This CDR3 has 15 amino acids. The chain's CDR3 is CASTEARSSYNEQFF. DNA of the CDR3: TGTGCCAGCACCGAAGCCCGCAGCTCCTACAATGAGCAGTTCTTC.

The genes are TRBV19 and TRBJ2-7, with D hard to call. Germline CDR1 reads LNHDA; CDR2 reads SQIVND (reference sequence). The ends were cut back, 1 base at V and 2 bases at J, with 6 bases in the middle. The CDR3 is 13 amino acids. CDR3 residues: CASSIGRAYEQYF. DNA of the CDR3: TGTGCCAGTAGTATAGGCCGGGCCTACGAGCAGTACTTC. Drawing the rest from reference TRBV19 and TRBJ2-7, the complete variable domain is DGGITQSPKYLFRKEGQNVTLSCEQNLNHDAMYWYRQDPGQGLRLIYYSQIVNDFQKGDIAEGYSVSREKKESFPLTVTSAQKNPTAFYLCASSIGRAYEQYFGPGTRLTVT.

The chain links TRBV6-5 to TRBJ1-2, with a weak D call TRBD1 (6 bases). The V end lost 7 bases, the J end lost 5 bases, and 17 bases lay between the germline ends. The CDR3 extends over 14 amino acids. From germline, CDR1 is MNHEY and CDR2 SVGAGI. CDR3 sequence (DNA): TGTGCCAGCAACCCCGGGGGGCGCGATTATGGCTACACCTTC. Protein product: CASNPGGRDYGYTF.

The V gene is TRBV28, the J gene TRBJ2-1; perhaps TRBD1 as D (6 bases). Germline CDR1 reads MDHEN; CDR2 reads SYDVKM. V was shortened by 6 bases and J by 1 base, with 16 bases between the two germline ends. The CDR3 has 16 amino acids. The CDR3 DNA reads as TGTGCCAGCAGGGTTACAGGGATTGGGTCCTACAATGAGCAGTTCTTC. Its translation: CASRVTGIGSYNEQFF.